This TCR beta chain was identified in a study of sequential checkpoint blockade in melanoma. The wider study: After both sequences, patients received maintenance nivolumab.

Treatment: randomized to nivolumab then ipilimumab (arm A) or the reverse (arm B). Per the germline V gene, CDR1 is SGHTA and CDR2 is FQGNSA. This CDR3 has 15 residues. V lost 4 bases and J lost 3; bases outside the gene matches: 8. Libraries were prepared by immunoSEQ multiplex PCR; TCRdb keeps only in-frame clonotypes and omits some of them. The sample has 15,000 to 25,000 clones; roughly four fifths are singletons. V usage is TRBV7-2 and J usage is TRBJ2-7; 8 bases are shared with TRBD2. The sample in question was CD8+ T cells sorted from blood (inferred from file names), obtained from a patient given nivolumab and ipilimumab in sequence. This sequence originates from a human donor with melanoma. CDR3 sequence: CASSSERGTRYEQYF. In DNA form, the CDR3 reads TGTGCCAGCAGCTCGGAGCGGGGGACCCGCTACGAGCAGTACTTC. Variable domain in full (rest from reference TRBV7-2 and TRBJ2-7): GAGVSQSPSNKVTEKGKDVELRCDPISGHTALYWYRQSLGQGLEFLIYFQGNSAPDKSGLPSDRFSAERTGGSVSTLTIQRTQQEDSAVYLCASSSERGTRYEQYFGPGTRLTVT.